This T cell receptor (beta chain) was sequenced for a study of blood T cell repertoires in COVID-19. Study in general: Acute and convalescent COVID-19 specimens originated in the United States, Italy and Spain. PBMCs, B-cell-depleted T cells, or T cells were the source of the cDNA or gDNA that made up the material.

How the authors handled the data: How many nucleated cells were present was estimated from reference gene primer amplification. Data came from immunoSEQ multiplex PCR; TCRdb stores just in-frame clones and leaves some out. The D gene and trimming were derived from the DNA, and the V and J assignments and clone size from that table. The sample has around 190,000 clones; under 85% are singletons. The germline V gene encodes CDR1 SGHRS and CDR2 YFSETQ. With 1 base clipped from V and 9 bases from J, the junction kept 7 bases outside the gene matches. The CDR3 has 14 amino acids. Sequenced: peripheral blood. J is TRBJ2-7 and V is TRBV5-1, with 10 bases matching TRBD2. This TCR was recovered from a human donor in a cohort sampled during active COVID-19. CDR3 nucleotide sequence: TGCGCCAGCAGCTTGATAGCGGGGGGTGACGGGCAGTACTTC. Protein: CASSLIAGGDGQYF. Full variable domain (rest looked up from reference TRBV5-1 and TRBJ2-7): KAGVTQTPRYLIKTRGQQVTLSCSPISGHRSVSWYQQTPGQGLQFLFEYFSETQRNKGNFPGRFSGRQFSNSRSEMNVSTLELGDSALYLCASSLIAGGDGQYFGPGTRLTVT.